This paragraph covers one T cell receptor beta chain sequence. The antigen remains undetermined. The sample belongs to a study of cytomegalovirus exposure and HLA in healthy donors. PCR involved 60 Vbeta and 13 Jbeta primers. The table came from immunoSEQ multiplex PCR; TCRdb's copy has only in-frame clones and leaves some out. The sample contains about 120,000 clones, around 80% of which appear only once. The germline gives CDR1 SEHNR, CDR2 FQNEAQ (reference sequence). CDR3 length equals 16 residues. The V and J ends lost 5 bases and 2 bases respectively, with 15 bases between them. Study findings and constraints: Usually a TCR sequence was rare, but some public TCRs were found in many donors. The HLA-A and HLA-B alleles of most subjects were reportedly predicted accurately from TCR beta sequences. There were several of the most significant clusters that appeared linked to common viral pathogens in a later analysis. In a later analysis, roughly 17,000 TCR beta sequences were associated with HLA alleles at 0.05 false discovery rate.

The sequencing input was PBMCs. The rearrangement links TRBV7-9 to TRBJ2-2; D may be TRBD2 (5 bases). The receptor was isolated from a female donor in good health and CMV-seronegative. As DNA, the CDR3 is TGTGCCAGCAGCCCAGAGAGGGTCGGAAACACCGGGGAGCTGTTTTTT. Translation: CASSPERVGNTGELFF. Variable domain in full (rest from reference TRBV7-9 and TRBJ2-2): DTGVSQNPRHKITKRGQNVTFRCDPISEHNRLYWYRQTLGQGPEFLTYFQNEAQLEKSRLLSDRFSAERPKGSFSTLEIQRTEQGDSAMYLCASSPERVGNTGELFFGEGSRLTVL.